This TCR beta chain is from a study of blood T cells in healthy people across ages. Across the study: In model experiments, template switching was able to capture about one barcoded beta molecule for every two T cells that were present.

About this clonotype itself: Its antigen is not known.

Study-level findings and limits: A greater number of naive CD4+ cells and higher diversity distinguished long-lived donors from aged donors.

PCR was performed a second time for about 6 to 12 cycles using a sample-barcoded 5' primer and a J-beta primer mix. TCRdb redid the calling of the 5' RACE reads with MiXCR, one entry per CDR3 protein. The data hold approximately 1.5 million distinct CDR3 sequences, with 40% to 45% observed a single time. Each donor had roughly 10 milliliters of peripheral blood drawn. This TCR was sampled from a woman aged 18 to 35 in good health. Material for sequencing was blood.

The CDR3 DNA sequence: TGTGCCATCAGTGGAAGGCAGGGTAGTGAAAAACTGTTTTTT. Encoded protein: CAISGRQGSEKLFF. The chain couples TRBV10-3 to TRBJ1-4; D is possibly TRBD1 (5 bases). CDR1 is ENHRY, CDR2 SYGVKD, per germline. The V gene lost 4 bases and the J gene lost 7 bases, with 13 bases spanning the gap. This CDR3 has 14 residues.